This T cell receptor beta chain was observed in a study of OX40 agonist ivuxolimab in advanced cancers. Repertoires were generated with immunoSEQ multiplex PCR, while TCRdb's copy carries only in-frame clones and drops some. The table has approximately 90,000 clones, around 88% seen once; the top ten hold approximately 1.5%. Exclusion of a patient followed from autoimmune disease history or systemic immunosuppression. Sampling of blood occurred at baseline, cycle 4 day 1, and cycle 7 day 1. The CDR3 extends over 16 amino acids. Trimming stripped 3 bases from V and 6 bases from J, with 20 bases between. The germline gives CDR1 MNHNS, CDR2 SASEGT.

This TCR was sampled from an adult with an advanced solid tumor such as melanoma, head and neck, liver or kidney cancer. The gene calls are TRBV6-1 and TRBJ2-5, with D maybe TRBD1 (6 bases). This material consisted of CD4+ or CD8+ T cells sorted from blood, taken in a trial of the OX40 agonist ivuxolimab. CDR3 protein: CASSESQGLHGQTQYF. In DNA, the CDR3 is TGTGCCAGCAGTGAGTCACAGGGTCTCCACGGCCAGACCCAGTACTTC.